This is a list of T cell receptor beta chains from one sample in a study of blood T cells in healthy people across ages. TCRdb analysed the 5' RACE reads with MiXCR anew, one entry per CDR3 protein. The sample records around 1,600,000 distinct CDR3 sequences, around 40% being singletons. The sequenced sample was blood. Receptor source: a woman under 30 in good health. CDR3s leave out the opening cysteine and the closing phenylalanine or tryptophan. Fields, in order: V gene, clone size, CDR3 protein. Clone size, where shown, is once, few, many, or a class for clones that have expanded.

TRBV9 NA ASSVDEQTVYGYT
TRBV25-1 few ASSENLMNIQY
TRBV3-1 NA ASSLRTSVTYNEQY
TRBV29-1 NA SVSGRGTYNEQY
TRBV7-9 NA ASSLGLEEY
TRBV9 few ASSVDISLSSYNEQF
TRBV6-5 many ASSYGPLYEQY
TRBV18 NA ASSPPLALAYEQY
TRBV7-2 few ASSFGDRGHGYT
TRBV20-1 few SAPLDRVSEQY
TRBV4-1 NA ASSQEWEDGATNEKLF
TRBV5-1 NA ASRRTDSTDTQY
TRBV20-1 NA SARASGRAFGTQY
TRBV4-1 few ASSQLNRGLRYNEQF
TRBV6-1 NA ASSESGTKQETQY
TRBV7-9 NA ASSPESGNTEAF